The 8 T cell receptor beta chains below all came from one sample that was sequenced in a study of cytomegalovirus exposure and HLA in healthy donors (TCRdb year 2017). The library was produced with the immunoSEQ multiplex PCR assay. A mixture of 60 forward primers for TCR Vbeta segments and 13 reverse primers for TCR Jbeta segments was used in the multiplex PCR. Not all clones reach the TCRdb copy of this immuneACCESS table, which keeps in-frame sequences only. Checked studies attribute under half of the gap to unresolved V genes and leave the rest unexplained. In all, the sample holds about 160,000 clones, and 84% of those were seen once. More than 0.85% of the sample comes from the top ten. The material sequenced was PBMCs. The source of these receptors is a man between 25 and 39 years old in good health and CMV-seronegative.

The chain carries TRBV14 and TRBJ1-2; tentatively, D is TRBD1 (5 bases). The V end lost 0 bases, the J end lost 2 bases, and 13 bases lay between the germline ends. This CDR3 spans 16 amino acids. The germline CDR1 and CDR2 sequences are SGHDN and FVKESK. The CDR3 here is CASSQEWAGKNYGYTF. For the CDR3, the DNA is TGTGCCAGCAGCCAAGAATGGGCAGGGAAGAACTATGGCTACACCTTC.

DNA for the CDR3: TGTGCCAGCAGTGAATCTCAGGGTTGGGATGGCTACACCTTC. Translation: CASSESQGWDGYTF. V and J are TRBV6-5 and TRBJ1-2; perhaps TRBD1 as D (5 bases). The V gene lost 5 bases and the J gene lost 6 bases, with 16 bases spanning the gap. This CDR3 is 14 amino acids long. CDR1 is MNHEY, CDR2 SVGAGI, per germline.

CDR3 in amino acids: CASGTCGFGEKLFF. CDR3 nucleotides: TGCGCCAGCGGGACTTGTGGGTTCGGCGAAAAACTGTTTTTT. The chain is built from TRBV10-1 and TRBJ1-4; a possible D gene is TRBD1 (5 bases). The germline V and J ends were trimmed by 8 bases and 8 bases, with 18 bases remaining between them. This CDR3 comprises 14 residues. The germline V gene has CDR1 WNHNN and CDR2 SYGVQD (reference sequence).

This clone was counted once. V gene TRBV28 combines with J gene TRBJ2-7; 8 bases fit TRBD1. The V segment lost 7 bases and the J segment 1 base; nucleotides outside the gene matches: 6. Germline values: CDR1 MDHEN, CDR2 SYDVKM. The CDR3 is 14 amino acids. The DNA for the CDR3 is TGTGCCAGCACCTGGACAGGGAGTTCCTACGAGCAGTACTTC. This translates into CASTWTGSSYEQYF.

The rearrangement joins TRBV7-9 to TRBJ2-1; 10 nucleotides align to TRBD1. V lost 4 bases and J lost 0; bases outside the gene matches: 3. The CDR3 sequence is 16 residues long. The germline V gene has CDR1 SEHNR and CDR2 FQNEAQ (reference sequence). The CDR3 nucleotides read TGTGCCAGCAGCTCGGGACAGGGGTCCTCCTACAATGAGCAGTTCTTC. It encodes CASSSGQGSSYNEQFF.

About this clone: The same CDR3 can be traced to other DNA sequences in this sample. V gene TRBV13 combines with J gene TRBJ2-7; 7 bases are shared with TRBD1. The CDR3 runs 13 residues. Unmatched junction bases numbered 5, after V lost 5 bases and J lost 4 bases. Germline CDR1 reads PRHDT; CDR2 reads FYEKMQ (reference sequence). CDR3 DNA: TGTGCCAGCAGCCTACAGGGGCCATACGAGCAGTACTTC. Residues: CASSLQGPYEQYF.

The chain uses TRBV27 and TRBJ2-7, with 11 bases aligning to TRBD2. V trimming: 4 bases; J trimming: 2 bases; junction bases outside the gene matches: 4. The germline V gene has CDR1 MNHEY and CDR2 SMNVEV (reference sequence). The CDR3 has 15 residues. CDR3 residues: CASSSLAGGPYEQYF. For the CDR3, the DNA is TGTGCCAGCAGTTCCTTAGCGGGGGGGCCCTACGAGCAGTACTTC.

The table lists this clone with a few counts. The gene calls are TRBV7-8 and TRBJ2-7; maybe TRBD1 (6 bases). With 6 bases removed from V and 2 bases from J, the gap between germline ends came to 14 bases. This CDR3 comprises 14 residues. Germline V gene data show CDR1 as SGHVS and CDR2 as FQNEAQ. CDR3 DNA: TGTGCCAGCAGTTATCAGGGGACAACCTACGAGCAGTACTTC. The encoded protein is CASSYQGTTYEQYF.